The source of this T cell receptor beta chain is a study of cytomegalovirus exposure and HLA in healthy donors. The CDR3 loop spans 13 amino acids. The germline V gene has CDR1 MGHRA and CDR2 YSYEKL. With V trimmed by 3 bases and J by 3 bases, 2 bases remained unmatched. Generated by immunoSEQ multiplex PCR, the TCRdb table keeps only in-frame clones and is missing some. The data show tens of thousands of clones, around 96% seen once. As concerns this clone: Its cognate antigen is unknown.

Whole-study findings and limits: A few chains linked to CMV were shown in vitro to be specific for CMV antigens.

The specimen sequenced was PBMCs. The source of this sequence is a man aged 18 to 35 in good health and CMV-seropositive. The V call is TRBV4-1, the J call TRBJ2-7; the match to TRBD1 covers 7 bases. The CDR3 protein is CASSQRQGYEQYF. The DNA for the CDR3 is TGCGCCAGCAGCCAGAGACAGGGCTACGAGCAGTACTTC.